Following are 16 T cell receptor beta chains from one sample sequenced in a study of high-grade serous ovarian cancer treatment subgroups. Sequencing used immunoSEQ multiplex PCR; TCRdb keeps in-frame clones, though not all of them. The sample holds some 4,000 clones, about 70% seen once. Tumor tissue was taken before any definitive surgery or chemotherapy was given. The sequenced sample consisted of tumor tissue. The receptors come from a human donor with high-grade serous ovarian cancer.

CDR3 residues: CASKVGQARAEGYYNEQFF. DNA of the CDR3: TGTGCCAGCAAGGTGGGTCAGGCGAGGGCCGAGGGATACTACAATGAGCAGTTCTTC. The chain employs TRBV27 and TRBJ2-1; possible D gene TRBD2, 5 bases. The ends were cut back, 7 bases at V and 3 bases at J, with 28 bases in the middle. Germline CDR1 MNHEY, CDR2 SMNVEV (reference sequence). The length of the CDR3 is 19 residues.

Written as DNA, the CDR3 is TGTGCCAGCAGCATCCCGAGCGGGGGGCTCTACAATGAGCAGTTCTTC. Its translation: CASSIPSGGLYNEQFF. This chain uses TRBV5-5 with TRBJ2-1; 9 nucleotides line up with TRBD2. This CDR3 has 16 residues. The J segment lost 3 bases and the V segment lost 4 bases, leaving 8 bases of the junction unmatched. CDR1 is SGHKS, CDR2 YYEKEE, per germline (reference sequence).

The rearrangement joins TRBV5-5 to TRBJ1-4, with a tentative D call TRBD1 (6 bases). Germline V gene sequence: CDR1 SGHKS, CDR2 YYEKEE (reference sequence). Trimming cost V 0 bases and J 3 bases, with 6 bases left between them. This CDR3 contains 14 residues. The chain's CDR3 is CASSLGQANEKLFF. The CDR3 DNA is TGTGCCAGCAGCTTGGGACAGGCTAATGAAAAACTGTTTTTT.

In its sample, this clone was seen a few times. V is TRBV2 and J is TRBJ2-1; D is ambiguous. Germline-derived CDR1 and CDR2 are SNHLY and FYNNEI. There are 11 residues in the CDR3. V lost 2 bases to trimming and J lost 10 bases, with 6 bases between them. The CDR3 DNA is TGTGCCAGCAGTGAAACAGCCGAGCAGTTCTTC. Encoded protein: CASSETAEQFF.

This chain joins TRBV4-1 and TRBJ1-6; maybe TRBD1 (5 bases). Germline values: CDR1 MGHRA, CDR2 YSYEKL. This CDR3 has 16 amino acids. V was shortened by 0 bases and J by 4 bases, with 10 bases between the two germline ends. The CDR3 reads CASSQDGQGYNSPLHF. As DNA, the CDR3 is TGCGCCAGCAGCCAAGACGGGCAGGGTTATAATTCACCCCTCCACTTT.

The V gene is TRBV7-9, the J gene TRBJ2-3; D gene unclear. With 5 bases removed from V and 6 bases from J, the gap between germline ends came to 9 bases. The CDR3 has 12 amino acids. Germline V gives CDR1 SEHNR, CDR2 FQNEAQ (reference sequence). Here the CDR3 reads CASSLLGDTQYF. The CDR3 coding sequence is TGTGCCAGCAGCCTATTGGGGGATACGCAGTATTTT.

The chain links TRBV7-8 to TRBJ2-7; TRBD2 agrees at 13 bases. Unmatched junction bases numbered 5, after V lost 6 bases and J lost 3 bases. The germline CDR1 and CDR2 sequences are SGHVS and FQNEAQ. CDR3 length: 15 residues. The CDR3 region is CASRGTSGGGYEQYF. CDR3 sequence (DNA): TGTGCCAGCAGAGGAACTAGCGGGGGGGGCTACGAGCAGTACTTC.

J is TRBJ2-1 and V is TRBV13; no definite D call. Trimming cost V 2 bases and J 0 bases, with 5 bases left between them. Looked up from germline, CDR1 is PRHDT and CDR2 is FYEKMQ (reference sequence). The length of the CDR3 is 14 residues. CDR3 region: CASSLRSSYNEQFF. DNA for the CDR3: TGTGCCAGCAGCTTAAGGAGCTCCTACAATGAGCAGTTCTTC.

The chain carries TRBV19 and TRBJ2-1, with D uncertain. V lost 1 base to trimming and J lost 7 bases, with 14 bases between them. The CDR3 contains 15 residues. Germline lookup yields CDR1 LNHDA and CDR2 SQIVND (reference sequence). This chain's CDR3 is CASSIGPLEGNEQFF. In nucleotides, the CDR3 is TGTGCCAGTAGTATAGGCCCCCTGGAAGGAAATGAGCAGTTCTTC.

This clone has only a few counts. The gene calls are TRBV5-1 and TRBJ2-7, with unresolved D. With 0 bases removed from V and 0 bases from J, the gap between germline ends came to 7 bases. Germline V gives CDR1 SGHRS, CDR2 YFSETQ. CDR3 length: 14 residues. The CDR3 loop is CASSLVGFSYEQYF. Here the CDR3 DNA reads TGCGCCAGCAGCTTGGTTGGATTCTCCTACGAGCAGTACTTC.

The chain combines TRBV4-2 with TRBJ2-2; no definite D call. Trimming removed 0 bases at V and 5 bases at J, with 13 bases between. Germline V lookup: CDR1 LGHNA, CDR2 YNFKEQ. The CDR3 sequence is 16 residues long. The CDR3 is CASSQDRSQQTGELFF. The CDR3 DNA sequence: TGTGCCAGCAGCCAAGATCGGAGTCAGCAAACCGGGGAGCTGTTTTTT.

The CDR3 DNA follows: TGTGCCAGCAGCTTGGTACGGGGATCTAACTATGGCTACACCTTC. Protein: CASSLVRGSNYGYTF. This sequence joins TRBV5-5 and TRBJ1-2; D is unclear. Per the germline V gene, CDR1 is SGHKS and CDR2 is YYEKEE (reference sequence). Trimming shortened V by 0 bases and J by 0 bases, and 9 bases separated the two germline ends. The CDR3 extends over 15 amino acids.

This clone was observed a handful of times. The CDR3 region is CASSLSPSSNQPQHF. CDR3 coding DNA: TGTGCCAGCAGCTTGTCACCTTCTAGCAATCAGCCCCAGCATTTT. The chain recombines TRBV5-4 with TRBJ1-5; D is undetermined. Trimming removed 1 base at V and 0 bases at J, with 8 bases between. CDR3 length: 15 amino acids. CDR1 and CDR2 (germline): SGHNT, YYREEE (reference sequence).

A single count supports this clone. The rearrangement joins TRBV6-4 to TRBJ1-2; TRBD1 aligns across 7 bases. The CDR3 extends over 14 amino acids. Germline V gives CDR1 MRHNA, CDR2 SNTAGT. Trimming removed 5 bases from V and 5 bases from J; junction bases left unmatched: 8. The CDR3 nucleotides read TGTGCCAGCAGTAGAACAGGGGCTGAGTATGGCTACACCTTC. Protein: CASSRTGAEYGYTF.

The chain couples TRBV9 to TRBJ1-6; D gene ambiguous. The CDR3 sequence is 13 residues long. Germline values: CDR1 SGDLS, CDR2 YYNGEE. V lost 4 bases to trimming and J lost 10 bases, with 12 bases between them. As DNA, the CDR3 is TGTGCCAGCAGCCCCGGAAGTAAATCACCCCTCCACTTT. Its translation is CASSPGSKSPLHF.

This clone was observed once. The V call is TRBV19, the J call TRBJ1-1, with D perhaps TRBD1 (5 bases). Deletions cut 3 bases from V and 5 bases from J, with 19 bases between. CDR3 length: 16 amino acids. Germline CDR1 reads LNHDA; CDR2 reads SQIVND (reference sequence). The CDR3 is CASSMTLGRGYTEAFF. In DNA, the CDR3 is TGTGCCAGTAGTATGACCCTCGGCCGGGGCTATACTGAAGCTTTCTTT.